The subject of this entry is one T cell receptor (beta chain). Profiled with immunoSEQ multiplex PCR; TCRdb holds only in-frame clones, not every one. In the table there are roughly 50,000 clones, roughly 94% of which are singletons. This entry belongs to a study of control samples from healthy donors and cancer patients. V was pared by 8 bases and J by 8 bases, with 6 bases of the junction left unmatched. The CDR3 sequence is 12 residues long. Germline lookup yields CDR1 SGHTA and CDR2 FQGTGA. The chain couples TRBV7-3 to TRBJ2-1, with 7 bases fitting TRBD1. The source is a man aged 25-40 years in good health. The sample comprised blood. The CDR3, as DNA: TGTGCCAGCGGATTACAGGGGTATGAGCAGTTCTTC. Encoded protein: CASGLQGYEQFF.